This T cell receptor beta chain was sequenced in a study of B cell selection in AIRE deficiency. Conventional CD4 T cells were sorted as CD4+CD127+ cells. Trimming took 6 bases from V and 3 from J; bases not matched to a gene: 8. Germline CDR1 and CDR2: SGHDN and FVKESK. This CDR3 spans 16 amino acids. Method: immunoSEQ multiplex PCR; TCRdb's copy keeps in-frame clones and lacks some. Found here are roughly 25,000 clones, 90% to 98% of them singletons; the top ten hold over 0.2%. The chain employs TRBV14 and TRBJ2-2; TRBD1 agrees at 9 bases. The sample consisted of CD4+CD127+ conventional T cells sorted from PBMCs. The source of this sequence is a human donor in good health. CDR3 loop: CASSHGTGWDTGELFF. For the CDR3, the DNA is TGTGCCAGCAGTCACGGGACAGGGTGGGACACCGGGGAGCTGTTTTTT.